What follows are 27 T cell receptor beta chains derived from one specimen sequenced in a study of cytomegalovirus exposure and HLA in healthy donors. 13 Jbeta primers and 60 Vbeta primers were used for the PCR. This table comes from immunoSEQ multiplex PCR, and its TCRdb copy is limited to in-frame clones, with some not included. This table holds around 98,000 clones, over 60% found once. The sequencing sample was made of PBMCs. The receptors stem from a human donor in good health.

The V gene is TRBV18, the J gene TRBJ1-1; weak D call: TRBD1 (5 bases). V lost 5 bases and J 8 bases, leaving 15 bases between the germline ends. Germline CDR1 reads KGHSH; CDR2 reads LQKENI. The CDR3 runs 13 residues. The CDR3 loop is CASSSQTGGEAFF. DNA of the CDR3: TGTGCCAGCTCATCACAGACGGGGGGGGAAGCTTTCTTT.

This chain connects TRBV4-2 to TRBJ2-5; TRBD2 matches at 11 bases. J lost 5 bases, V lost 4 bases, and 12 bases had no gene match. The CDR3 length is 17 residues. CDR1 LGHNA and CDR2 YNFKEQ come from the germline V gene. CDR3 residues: CASSRQNSGRVTETQYF. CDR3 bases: TGTGCCAGCAGCCGTCAGAATAGCGGGAGGGTTACGGAGACCCAGTACTTC.

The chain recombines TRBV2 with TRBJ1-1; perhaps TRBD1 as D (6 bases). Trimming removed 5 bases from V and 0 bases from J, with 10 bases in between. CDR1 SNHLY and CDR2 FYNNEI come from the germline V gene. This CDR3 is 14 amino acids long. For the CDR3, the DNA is TGTGCCAGCAGTTACGACAGGTTGAACACTGAAGCTTTCTTT. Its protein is CASSYDRLNTEAFF.

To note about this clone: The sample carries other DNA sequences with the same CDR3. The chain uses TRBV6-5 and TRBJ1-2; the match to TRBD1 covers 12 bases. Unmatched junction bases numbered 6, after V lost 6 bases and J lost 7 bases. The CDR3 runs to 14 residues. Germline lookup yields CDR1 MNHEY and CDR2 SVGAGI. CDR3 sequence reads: CASSTGQGAGGYTF. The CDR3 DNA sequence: TGTGCCAGCAGCACGGGACAGGGGGCGGGTGGCTACACCTTC.

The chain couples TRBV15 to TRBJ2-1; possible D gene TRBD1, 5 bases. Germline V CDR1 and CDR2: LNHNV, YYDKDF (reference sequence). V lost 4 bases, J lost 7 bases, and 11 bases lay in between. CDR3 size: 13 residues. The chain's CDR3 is CATSNRTWNEQFF. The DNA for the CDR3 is TGTGCCACCAGCAACCGGACATGGAATGAGCAGTTCTTC.

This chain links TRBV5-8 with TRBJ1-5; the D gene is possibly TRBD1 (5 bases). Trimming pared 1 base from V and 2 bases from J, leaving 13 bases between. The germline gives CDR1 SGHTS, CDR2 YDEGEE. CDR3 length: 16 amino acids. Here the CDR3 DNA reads TGTGCCAGCAGCTTGTCGGAGGGGATCGGCAATCAGCCCCAGCATTTT. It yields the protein CASSLSEGIGNQPQHF.

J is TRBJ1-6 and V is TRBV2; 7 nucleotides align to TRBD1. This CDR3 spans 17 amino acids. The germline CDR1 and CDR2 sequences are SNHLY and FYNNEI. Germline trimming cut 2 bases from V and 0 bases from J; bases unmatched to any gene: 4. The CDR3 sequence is CASSERAGGSYNSPLHF. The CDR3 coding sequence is TGTGCCAGCAGTGAAAGGGCAGGGGGCTCCTATAATTCACCCCTCCACTTT.

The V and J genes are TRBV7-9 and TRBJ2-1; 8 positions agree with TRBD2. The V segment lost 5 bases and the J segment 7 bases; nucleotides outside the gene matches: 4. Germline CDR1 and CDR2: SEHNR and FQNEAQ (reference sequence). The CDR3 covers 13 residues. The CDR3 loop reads CASSPPGGNEQFF. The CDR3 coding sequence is TGTGCCAGCAGCCCCCCGGGGGGGAATGAGCAGTTCTTC.

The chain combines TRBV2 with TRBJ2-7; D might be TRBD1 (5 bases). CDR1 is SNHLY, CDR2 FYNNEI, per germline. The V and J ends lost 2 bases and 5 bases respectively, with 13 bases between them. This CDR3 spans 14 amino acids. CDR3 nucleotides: TGTGCCAGCAGTGAATTGGGGCTCGTCGACGAGCAGTACTTC. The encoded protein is CASSELGLVDEQYF.

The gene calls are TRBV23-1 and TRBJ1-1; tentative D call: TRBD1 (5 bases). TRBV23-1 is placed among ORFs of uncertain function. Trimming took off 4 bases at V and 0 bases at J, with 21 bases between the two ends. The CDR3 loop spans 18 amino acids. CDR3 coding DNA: TGCGCCAGCAGTCTTCCGGACAAGAAAGTTGCGGTGAACACTGAAGCTTTCTTT. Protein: CASSLPDKKVAVNTEAFF.

This CDR3 reads CASSLGLGRVGGNTIYF. In DNA, the CDR3 is TGTGCCAGCAGCTTGGGTCTCGGCAGGGTAGGAGGAAACACCATATATTTT. This chain uses TRBV5-6 with TRBJ1-3; D is possibly TRBD1 (5 bases). Trimming shortened V by 0 bases and J by 4 bases, and 17 bases separated the two germline ends. The CDR3 has 17 amino acids. Germline-derived CDR1 and CDR2 are SGHDT and YYEEEE.

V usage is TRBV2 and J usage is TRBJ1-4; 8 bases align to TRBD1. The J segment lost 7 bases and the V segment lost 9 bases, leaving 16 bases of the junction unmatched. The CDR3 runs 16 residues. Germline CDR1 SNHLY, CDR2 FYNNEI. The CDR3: CASWTGPDLRPEKLFF. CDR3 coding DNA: TGTGCCAGTTGGACAGGGCCAGACCTTCGTCCTGAAAAACTGTTTTTT.

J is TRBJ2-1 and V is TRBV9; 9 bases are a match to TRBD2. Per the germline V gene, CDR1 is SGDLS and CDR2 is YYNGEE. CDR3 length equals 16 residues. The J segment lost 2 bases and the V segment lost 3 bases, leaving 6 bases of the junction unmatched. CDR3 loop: CASSAAGGSTYNEQFF. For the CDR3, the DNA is TGTGCCAGCAGCGCCGCGGGGGGGTCAACCTACAATGAGCAGTTCTTC. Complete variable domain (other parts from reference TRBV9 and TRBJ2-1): DSGVTQTPKHLITATGQRVTLRCSPRSGDLSVYWYQQSLDQGLQFLIQYYNGEERAKGNILERFSAQQFPDLHSELNLSSLELGDSALYFCASSAAGGSTYNEQFFGPGTRLTVL.

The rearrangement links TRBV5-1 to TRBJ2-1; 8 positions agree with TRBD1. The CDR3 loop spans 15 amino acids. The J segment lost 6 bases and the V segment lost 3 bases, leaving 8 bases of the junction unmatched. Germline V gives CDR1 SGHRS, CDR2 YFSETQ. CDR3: CASSSLGQGPNEQFF. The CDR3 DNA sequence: TGCGCCAGCAGCTCCCTCGGACAGGGCCCCAATGAGCAGTTCTTC.

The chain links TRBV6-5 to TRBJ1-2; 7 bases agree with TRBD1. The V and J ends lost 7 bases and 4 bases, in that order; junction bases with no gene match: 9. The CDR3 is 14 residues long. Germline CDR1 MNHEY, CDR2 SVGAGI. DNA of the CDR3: TGTGCCAGCAAACGACCGGGACAGTTCTATGGCTACACCTTC. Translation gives CASKRPGQFYGYTF.

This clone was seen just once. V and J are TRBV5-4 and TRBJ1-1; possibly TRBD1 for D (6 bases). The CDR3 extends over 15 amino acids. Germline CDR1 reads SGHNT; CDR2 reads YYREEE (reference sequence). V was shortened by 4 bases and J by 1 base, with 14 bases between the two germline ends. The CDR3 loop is CASSPPRGGNTEAFF. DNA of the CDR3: TGTGCCAGCAGCCCACCTAGGGGGGGGAACACTGAAGCTTTCTTT.

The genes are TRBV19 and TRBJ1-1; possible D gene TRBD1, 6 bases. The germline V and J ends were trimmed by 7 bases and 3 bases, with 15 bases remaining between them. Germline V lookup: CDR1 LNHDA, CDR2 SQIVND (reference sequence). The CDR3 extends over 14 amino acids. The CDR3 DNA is TGTGCCAGTAAATTACGGTCAGGGGACACTGAAGCTTTCTTT. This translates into CASKLRSGDTEAFF.

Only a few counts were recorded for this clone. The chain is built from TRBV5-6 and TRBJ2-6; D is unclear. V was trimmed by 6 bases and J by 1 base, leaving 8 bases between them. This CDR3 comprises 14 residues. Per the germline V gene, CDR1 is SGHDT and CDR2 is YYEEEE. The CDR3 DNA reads TGTGCCAGCACTCACGGTTCTGGGGCCAACGTCCTGACTTTC. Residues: CASTHGSGANVLTF. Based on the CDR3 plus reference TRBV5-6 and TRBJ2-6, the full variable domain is DAGVTQSPTHLIKTRGQQVTLRCSPKSGHDTVSWYQQALGQGPQFIFQYYEEEERQRGNFPDRFSGHQFPNYSSELNVNALLLGDSALYLCASTHGSGANVLTFGAGSRLTVL.

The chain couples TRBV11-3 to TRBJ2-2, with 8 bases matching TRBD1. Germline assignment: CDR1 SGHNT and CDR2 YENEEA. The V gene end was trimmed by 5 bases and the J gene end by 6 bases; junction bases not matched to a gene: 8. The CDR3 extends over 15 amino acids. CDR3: CASSRRQGMAGELFF. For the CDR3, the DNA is TGTGCCAGCAGCCGTAGACAGGGGATGGCCGGGGAGCTGTTTTTT.

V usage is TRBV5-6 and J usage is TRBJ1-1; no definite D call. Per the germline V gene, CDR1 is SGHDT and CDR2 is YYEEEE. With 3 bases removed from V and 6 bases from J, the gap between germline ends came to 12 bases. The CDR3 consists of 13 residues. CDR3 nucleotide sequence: TGTGCCAGCAGCTCCTTCGGGGTCCCTGAAGCTTTCTTT. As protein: CASSSFGVPEAFF.

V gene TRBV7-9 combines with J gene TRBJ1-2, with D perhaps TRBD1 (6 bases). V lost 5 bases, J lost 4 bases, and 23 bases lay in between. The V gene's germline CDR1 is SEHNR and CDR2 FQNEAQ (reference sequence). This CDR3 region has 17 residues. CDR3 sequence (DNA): TGTGCCAGCAGCATCGGACAGCTGATGAGGGGCACCTATGGCTACACCTTC. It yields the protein CASSIGQLMRGTYGYTF.

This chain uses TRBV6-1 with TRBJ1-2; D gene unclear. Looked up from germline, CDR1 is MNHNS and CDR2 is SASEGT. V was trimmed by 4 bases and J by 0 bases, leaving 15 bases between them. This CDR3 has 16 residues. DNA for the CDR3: TGTGCCAGCAGTGGCGGGTTAAGGGCGCCTAACTATGGCTACACCTTC. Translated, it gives CASSGGLRAPNYGYTF.

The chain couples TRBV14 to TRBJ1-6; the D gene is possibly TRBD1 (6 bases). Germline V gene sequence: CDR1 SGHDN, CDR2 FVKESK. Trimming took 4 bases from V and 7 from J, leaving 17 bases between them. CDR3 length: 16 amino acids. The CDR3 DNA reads TGTGCCAGCAGCCCGTGGGGCAGGGGAGAGAATTCACCCCTCCACTTT. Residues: CASSPWGRGENSPLHF. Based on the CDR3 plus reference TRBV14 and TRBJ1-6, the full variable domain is EAGVTQFPSHSVIEKGQTVTLRCDPISGHDNLYWYRRVMGKEIKFLLHFVKESKQDESGMPNNRFLAERTGGTYSTLKVQPAELEDSGVYFCASSPWGRGENSPLHFGNGTRLTVT.

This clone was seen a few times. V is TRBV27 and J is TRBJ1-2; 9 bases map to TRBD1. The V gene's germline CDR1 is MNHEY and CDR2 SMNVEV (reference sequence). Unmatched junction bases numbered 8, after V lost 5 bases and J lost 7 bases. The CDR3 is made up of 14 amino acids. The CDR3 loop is CASSLNPGQGGYTF. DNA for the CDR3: TGTGCCAGCAGTCTCAATCCGGGACAGGGTGGCTACACCTTC.

The CDR3 sequence: CASSQDAETVDEQFF. For the CDR3, the DNA is TGTGCCAGCAGCCAAGATGCAGAGACAGTGGATGAGCAGTTCTTC. This sequence joins TRBV4-2 and TRBJ2-1, with D possibly TRBD1 on 5 matching bases. V lost 0 bases to trimming and J lost 8 bases, with 14 bases between them. Germline V gene lookup returns CDR1 LGHNA and CDR2 YNFKEQ. The CDR3 covers 15 residues.

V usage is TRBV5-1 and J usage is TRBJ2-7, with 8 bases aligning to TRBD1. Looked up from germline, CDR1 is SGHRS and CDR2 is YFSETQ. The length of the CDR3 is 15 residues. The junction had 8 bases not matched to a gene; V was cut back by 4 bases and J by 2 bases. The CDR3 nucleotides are TGCGCCAGCAGCCGAGGCGGGACAGGAACCTACGAGCAGTACTTC. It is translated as CASSRGGTGTYEQYF.

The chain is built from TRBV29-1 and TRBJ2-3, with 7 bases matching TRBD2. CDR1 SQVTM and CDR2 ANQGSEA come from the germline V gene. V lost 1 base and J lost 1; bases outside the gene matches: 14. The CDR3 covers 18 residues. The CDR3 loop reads CSVEVYGSGGRGTDTQYF. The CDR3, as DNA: TGCAGCGTTGAAGTTTATGGGTCCGGCGGGAGAGGCACAGATACGCAGTATTTT.